This T cell receptor beta chain was obtained from a study of blood T cell repertoires in COVID-19. CDR3 size: 16 residues. In germline, CDR1 is KGHDR, CDR2 SFDVKD. The V end lost 0 bases, the J end lost 8 bases, and 16 bases lay between the germline ends. Here immunoSEQ multiplex PCR was the method, and the copy in TCRdb shows in-frame clones only, minus some. The sample has 200,000 to 250,000 clones; just over 85% are singletons. Enrolled through a virtual design, the participants were between roughly 18 and 90 years of age and came from roughly 22 US areas. This clone was detected many times. Sequenced material: PBMCs or T cells enriched from blood (not recorded which). The V and J genes are TRBV24-1 and TRBJ2-1, with a weak D call TRBD2 (6 bases). The clonotype comes from a woman between 40 and 50 years old with acute COVID-19. In DNA, the CDR3 is TGTGCCACCAGTGATTTGGGGACTTCCTCAGGAGATGAGCAGTTCTTC. This codes for CATSDLGTSSGDEQFF.